The present T cell receptor (beta chain) was sequenced within a study of early T cells in non-severe SARS-CoV-2 infection. Of note for this clonotype: The target antigen is unknown.

The CDR3 spans 16 residues. Germline CDR1 MNHNS, CDR2 SASEGT. Germline trimming cut 3 bases from V and 0 bases from J; bases unmatched to any gene: 5. Attachment of unique molecular identifiers was made to individual cDNA molecules. TCRdb called the 5' RACE reads again in MiXCR, with one record for every CDR3 protein. This table holds roughly 61,000 distinct CDR3 sequences, around 13% found once. Study-level results: Anti-spike CD8 responses were favored by VDJdb matching, which missed private and CD4 specificities.

Sample: whole blood, taken at baseline. The receptor was isolated from an adult who was a healthcare worker with PCR-confirmed SARS-CoV-2 infection or an uninfected control (not recorded which). This chain links TRBV6-1 with TRBJ2-1, with 7 bases identical to TRBD2. In nucleotides, the CDR3 is TGTGCCAGCAGTGACCTCCGGGGGGACTCCTACAATGAGCAGTTCTTC. Amino acids: CASSDLRGDSYNEQFF.